The sequence of this TCR beta chain was determined in a study of blood T cell repertoires in COVID-19. Study as a whole: Acute and convalescent COVID-19 samples came from the United States, Italy and Spain. PBMCs, B-cell-depleted T cells, or T cells provided the cDNA or gDNA that made up the material.

The authors' processing: Reference gene primer amplification in the assay estimated nucleated cell counts. The repertoire was sequenced with immunoSEQ multiplex PCR; TCRdb's copy has only in-frame clones and lacks some. That table supplies the V and J calls and clone size; D and trimming were determined from the DNA. The sample shows about 400,000 clones, about 88% of them seen only once. J gave up 4 bases and V 4 bases, and 5 bases lay outside the gene matches. The CDR3 loop spans 14 amino acids. Looked up from germline, CDR1 is ENHRY and CDR2 is SYGVKD. The TCR originated in a human donor in a cohort sampled during active COVID-19. What was sequenced was peripheral blood. The genes are TRBV10-3 and TRBJ2-7; 9 nucleotides align to TRBD2. This CDR3 is CAISVLAGTYEQYF. DNA for the CDR3: TGTGCCATCAGTGTTCTAGCGGGAACGTACGAGCAGTACTTC.